A single sample gave rise to the 4 T cell receptor beta chains below, sequenced in a study of blood T cell repertoires in COVID-19. Only in-frame clones appear in the TCRdb table, and some are missing; sequencing was by immunoSEQ multiplex PCR. The table has tens of thousands of clones, 83% seen once. The sequenced sample was peripheral blood. Source of these receptors: a woman of 80 years or more with acute or convalescent COVID-19.

The rearrangement joins TRBV6-5 to TRBJ2-5; maybe TRBD2 (6 bases). Germline V gene data show CDR1 as MNHEY and CDR2 as SVGAGI. The ends were cut back, 10 bases at V and 2 bases at J, with 17 bases in the middle. This CDR3 is 14 amino acids long. CDR3 bases: TGTGCCACGGGTTGGGCGGGGCTACAAGAGACCCAGTACTTC. It encodes CATGWAGLQETQYF.

The gene calls are TRBV24-1 and TRBJ2-4; possible D gene TRBD2, 6 bases. Between the trimmed V and J ends, which lost 6 bases and 0 bases, there was a span of 11 bases. Germline CDR1 reads KGHDR; CDR2 reads SFDVKD. This CDR3 is 15 amino acids long. CDR3 sequence (DNA): TGTGCCACCAGTACCCCGGGACTAGCCAAAAACATTCAGTACTTC. It encodes CATSTPGLAKNIQYF.

In its sample, this clone was seen once. J is TRBJ2-1 and V is TRBV5-1; 14 bases are a match to TRBD2. Germline CDR1 SGHRS, CDR2 YFSETQ. This CDR3 is built from 18 residues. Trimming removed 0 bases from V and 6 bases from J; junction bases left unmatched: 8. As DNA, the CDR3 is TGCGCCAGCAGCTTGGCCCCCACCGGGACTAGCGGGAGCAATGAGCAGTTCTTC. Protein sequence: CASSLAPTGTSGSNEQFF.

This chain joins TRBV9 and TRBJ2-5; weak D call: TRBD1 (5 bases). Trimming stripped 4 bases from V and 7 bases from J, with 14 bases between. The CDR3 runs to 13 residues. Germline CDR1 SGDLS, CDR2 YYNGEE. CDR3 coding DNA: TGTGCCAGCAGCCTCGGCGCGCAGGGGACCCAGTACTTC. Translated, it gives CASSLGAQGTQYF.